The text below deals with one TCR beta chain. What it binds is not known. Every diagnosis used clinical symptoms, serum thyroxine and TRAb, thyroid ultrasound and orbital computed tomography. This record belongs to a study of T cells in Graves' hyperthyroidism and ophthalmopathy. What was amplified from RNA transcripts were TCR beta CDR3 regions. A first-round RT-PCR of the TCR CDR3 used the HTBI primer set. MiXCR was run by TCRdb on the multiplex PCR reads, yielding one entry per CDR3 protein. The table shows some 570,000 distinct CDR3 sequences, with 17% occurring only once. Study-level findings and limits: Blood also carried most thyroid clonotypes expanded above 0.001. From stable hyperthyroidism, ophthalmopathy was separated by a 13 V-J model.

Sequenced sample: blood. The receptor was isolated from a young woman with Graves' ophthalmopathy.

The CDR3 is CSAISETEVSPLHF. The DNA of the CDR3 is TGCAGTGCTATTTCAGAGACAGAAGTCTCACCCCTCCACTTT. The rearrangement joins TRBV20-1 to TRBJ1-6, with a tentative D call TRBD1 (5 bases). Germline CDR1 DFQATT, CDR2 SNEGSKA (reference sequence). The V and J ends lost 4 bases and 10 bases respectively, with 17 bases between them. This CDR3 comprises 14 residues.